The TCR beta chain under discussion was sequenced for a study of molecular identifiers for immune sequencing clone quantification. Trimming cost V 5 bases and J 2 bases; bases outside gene matches: 2. CDR1 and CDR2 (germline): DFQATT, SNEGSKA (reference sequence). The CDR3 length is 13 residues. On this clonotype itself: Its matching antigen is unknown.

Study findings and constraints: Identical TCR molecules can share a barcode, and this sharing could underestimate highly expanded clone sizes.

It was from about 19,000 to 1,100,000 sorted cells, with 10%, 30% or 50% RNA, that naive CD8 libraries came. Naive CD8 T cells were FACS-sorted by CD8+CD4-CCR7+CD45RA+ markers. As previously described, bulk TCR libraries were made using listed TCR primers. TCRdb itself ran the PCR reads through MiXCR, one entry per CDR3 protein. The table has approximately 630,000 distinct CDR3 sequences, 25% seen once. The chain carries TRBV20-1 and TRBJ2-3, with 9 bases lining up with TRBD1. The material sequenced was naive CD8+ T cells from blood, with Jurkat cell RNA spiked in. The subset denotes: FACS-sorted CD8+CD4-CCR7+CD45RA+ naive T cells. The TCR comes from a human donor in good health. Some libraries in this study had Jurkat cell RNA spiked in. The CDR3 region is CSAEQGATDTQYF. CDR3 in DNA: TGCAGTGCTGAACAGGGGGCCACAGATACGCAGTATTTT.